These 27 T cell receptor beta chains were all obtained from the same sample, sequenced in a study of beta chain features in type 1 diabetes. The study, taken as a whole, reports: Shorter TCRB CDR3s, moderately but significantly so, were found in Type 1 diabetes patients in all four CD4+ subsets.

These receptors' targets are unknown. As every portion of the isolated RNA was reverse transcribed, the sequencing read expressed TCRB transcripts. Repertoires were generated with immunoSEQ multiplex PCR, while TCRdb's copy carries only in-frame clones and drops some. The sample carries almost 350,000 clones, approximately 9.9% recorded once. Sequencing was carried out using central memory CD4+ T cells from blood. All receptors come from a man aged 25 to 40 with type 1 diabetes.

This clone was observed at least ten times. The V call is TRBV4-3, the J call TRBJ2-3; tentative D call: TRBD2 (6 bases). CDR3 size: 17 residues. The V end lost 0 bases, the J end lost 4 bases, and 17 bases lay between the germline ends. In germline, CDR1 is LGHNA, CDR2 YSLEER. Here the CDR3 reads CASSQDMGGVGADTQYF. The CDR3, as DNA: TGCGCCAGCAGCCAAGATATGGGGGGAGTTGGAGCAGATACGCAGTATTTT.

As regards this clone: Other DNA sequences in this specimen translate into the identical CDR3. The rearrangement uses TRBV2 and TRBJ1-2; D is ambiguous. Deletions cut 3 bases from V and 5 bases from J, with 7 bases between. The CDR3 is 12 residues long. The germline CDR1 and CDR2 sequences are SNHLY and FYNNEI. The DNA of the CDR3 is TGTGCCAGCAGTGAGGGAGGGTATGGCTACACCTTC. Translating gives CASSEGGYGYTF.

This clone was detected only a few times. The V call is TRBV29-1, the J call TRBJ2-1; 10 nucleotides agree with TRBD2. Germline loops: CDR1 SQVTM, CDR2 ANQGSEA. The CDR3 has 13 amino acids. V dropped 7 bases and J dropped 7; count of bases not matched to a gene: 7. This CDR3 is CSAQSLAGNEQFF. CDR3 sequence (DNA): TGCAGCGCTCAGTCACTAGCGGGAAATGAGCAGTTCTTC.

The sample holds a few counts of this clone. The chain recombines TRBV10-3 with TRBJ2-7; TRBD1 might be the D (6 bases). V was clipped by 8 bases and J by 5 bases, with 13 bases between them. From germline, CDR1 is ENHRY and CDR2 SYGVKD. The CDR3 spans 12 residues. The CDR3 loop is CAIGRQADEQYF. The CDR3 region has the DNA TGTGCCATCGGTCGACAGGCTGACGAGCAGTACTTC.

This clone was seen more than once but under ten times. The rearrangement joins TRBV6-5 to TRBJ1-3; D ambiguous. The germline V gene has CDR1 MNHEY and CDR2 SVGAGI. Trimming pared 0 bases from V and 0 bases from J, leaving 6 bases between. The CDR3 covers 15 residues. DNA for the CDR3: TGTGCCAGCAGTTACTCGAGTAACTCTGGAAACACCATATATTTT. It yields the protein CASSYSSNSGNTIYF.

The chain joins TRBV6-6 to TRBJ2-7, with D perhaps matching TRBD1 (5 bases). CDR1 is MNHNY, CDR2 SVGAGI, per germline (reference sequence). This CDR3 has 15 amino acids. Trimming cost V 2 bases and J 4 bases, with 15 bases left between them. The CDR3 reads CASSYPLQAGYEQYF. In DNA, the CDR3 is TGTGCCAGCAGTTACCCTTTACAGGCAGGTTACGAGCAGTACTTC.

This clone came up a few times. The rearrangement joins TRBV29-1 to TRBJ2-3; D could derive from TRBD1 or TRBD2 (6 bases each). The CDR3 is 15 residues long. The germline CDR1 and CDR2 sequences are SQVTM and ANQGSEA. The germline V and J ends were trimmed by 3 bases and 2 bases, with 15 bases remaining between them. The CDR3 spells CSVEAKGGPTDTQYF. In DNA form, the CDR3 reads TGCAGCGTTGAGGCTAAGGGGGGTCCCACAGATACGCAGTATTTT.

The chain recombines TRBV14 with TRBJ2-1, with TRBD2 matching 9 bases. With 3 bases clipped from V and 4 bases from J, the junction kept 4 bases outside the gene matches. Germline CDR1 is SGHDN and CDR2 is FVKESK. CDR3 length equals 15 residues. The CDR3 sequence: CASSHFSGGYNEQFF. CDR3 nucleotide sequence: TGTGCCAGCAGCCATTTTAGCGGGGGATACAATGAGCAGTTCTTC. Using reference TRBV14 and TRBJ2-1 for the parts outside the CDR3, the full variable domain is EAGVTQFPSHSVIEKGQTVTLRCDPISGHDNLYWYRRVMGKEIKFLLHFVKESKQDESGMPNNRFLAERTGGTYSTLKVQPAELEDSGVYFCASSHFSGGYNEQFFGPGTRLTVL.

V usage is TRBV7-2 and J usage is TRBJ2-5; D could derive from TRBD1 or TRBD2 (5 bases each). The V end was cut by 5 bases, the J end by 1 base, with 11 bases between. The CDR3 loop spans 14 amino acids. CDR1 SGHTA and CDR2 FQGNSA come from the germline V gene. CDR3 bases: TGTGCCAGCAGCAAGGGACCTAGCCAAGAGACCCAGTACTTC. Amino acids: CASSKGPSQETQYF.

The rearrangement uses TRBV7-2 and TRBJ2-5, with 7 bases that match TRBD1. The V gene end was trimmed by 3 bases and the J gene end by 2 bases; junction bases not matched to a gene: 9. Germline V gene data show CDR1 as SGHTA and CDR2 as FQGNSA. This CDR3 contains 16 residues. CDR3 region: CASSFLVGTEQETQYF. The DNA for the CDR3 is TGTGCCAGCAGCTTTTTGGTCGGGACAGAACAAGAGACCCAGTACTTC.

This clone has a handful of counts. The chain links TRBV2 to TRBJ2-7, with unresolved D. CDR3 length equals 10 residues. The ends were cut back, 5 bases at V and 6 bases at J, with 5 bases in the middle. Germline assignment: CDR1 SNHLY and CDR2 FYNNEI. The CDR3 reads CASSRIEQYF. The CDR3 region has the DNA TGTGCCAGCAGTCGCATCGAGCAGTACTTC.

This clone has more than one count but fewer than ten. The V call is TRBV21-1, the J call TRBJ2-1; the table names TRBD2, a call not compared with the DNA. TRBV21-1 is labeled a pseudogene. This CDR3 is built from 17 residues. CDR3 region: CASSKGEGGDYYNEQFF. The CDR3, as DNA: TGTGCCAGCAGCAAAGGGGAGGGGGGAGACTATTACAATGAGCAGTTCTTC.

The table lists this clone with many counts. V gene TRBV28 combines with J gene TRBJ2-5, with 8 bases aligning to TRBD1. This CDR3 contains 13 residues. With 6 bases clipped from V and 10 bases from J, the junction kept 10 bases outside the gene matches. Germline V gene sequence: CDR1 MDHEN, CDR2 SYDVKM. The CDR3 region has the DNA TGTGCCAGCAGCCCCGTGGCAGGGGGCGTCCAGTACTTC. The encoded protein is CASSPVAGGVQYF.

The chain carries TRBV27 and TRBJ2-7; 7 bases line up with TRBD1. The CDR3 has 14 amino acids. Per germline, CDR1 MNHEY and CDR2 SMNVEV (reference sequence). The V and J ends lost 6 bases and 5 bases, in that order; junction bases with no gene match: 10. The chain's CDR3 is CASRSTTGSHEQYF. The CDR3 DNA reads TGTGCCAGCAGGAGTACGACAGGGTCCCACGAGCAGTACTTC.

This rearrangement joins TRBV7-2 to TRBJ2-4; TRBD2 matches 8 bases. Germline loops: CDR1 SGHTA, CDR2 FQGNSA. CDR3 length equals 15 residues. The V segment lost 5 bases and the J segment 7 bases; nucleotides outside the gene matches: 10. The CDR3, as DNA: TGTGCCAGCAGCAAATCCGGGGGGGCGGAGAACATTCAGTACTTC. This translates into CASSKSGGAENIQYF. The full variable domain, with the rest looked up from reference TRBV7-2 and TRBJ2-4, is GAGVSQSPSNKVTEKGKDVELRCDPISGHTALYWYRQSLGQGLEFLIYFQGNSAPDKSGLPSDRFSAERTGGSVSTLTIQRTQQEDSAVYLCASSKSGGAENIQYFGAGTRLSVL.

This clone has more than one count but fewer than ten. The J gene is TRBJ1-5, the V gene TRBV19; D is undetermined. The CDR3 is made up of 16 amino acids. The ends were cut back, 1 base at V and 4 bases at J, with 14 bases in the middle. In germline, CDR1 is LNHDA, CDR2 SQIVND (reference sequence). The CDR3 nucleotides are TGTGCCAGTAGTATAGTGAGTTGGCAGGATAATCAGCCCCAGCATTTT. This gives the protein CASSIVSWQDNQPQHF.

This clone was observed a handful of times. This chain uses TRBV5-1 with TRBJ2-5; D uncertain. This CDR3 has 13 residues. V lost 1 base to trimming and J lost 3 bases, with 7 bases between them. Germline lookup yields CDR1 SGHRS and CDR2 YFSETQ. The DNA of the CDR3 is TGCGCCAGCAGCTTGTCTTTCGAAGAGACCCAGTACTTC. Its protein is CASSLSFEETQYF.

Written as DNA, the CDR3 is TGTGCCAGCAGTGAAGGGGGGTGGGACGGCTACACCTTC. Its translation is CASSEGGWDGYTF. The rearrangement links TRBV2 to TRBJ1-2, with a tentative D call TRBD1 (5 bases). Germline V gene lookup returns CDR1 SNHLY and CDR2 FYNNEI. V lost 1 base and J lost 8, with 11 bases in between. The CDR3 is 13 amino acids.

This clone was observed a few times. This chain links TRBV29-1 with TRBJ2-7; TRBD2 agrees at 14 bases. The germline V gene encodes CDR1 SQVTM and CDR2 ANQGSEA. The CDR3 is 14 amino acids. The ends lost 4 bases at V and 5 bases at J; junction bases unmatched: 4. This chain's CDR3 is CSVAGTSGGNEQYF. The DNA for the CDR3 is TGCAGCGTTGCAGGGACTAGCGGGGGTAACGAGCAGTACTTC.

This clone was observed a handful of times. CDR3 nucleotides: TGTGCCATCAGTCCAAGGGCGGACACAGATACGCAGTATTTT. This translates into CAISPRADTDTQYF. The chain has TRBV10-3 and TRBJ2-3; D ambiguous. This CDR3 is 14 amino acids long. The V end was cut by 5 bases, the J end by 2 bases, with 11 bases between. Germline-derived CDR1 and CDR2 are ENHRY and SYGVKD.

A few counts support this clone. V gene TRBV28 combines with J gene TRBJ2-3; 9 bases fit TRBD2. The CDR3 runs 13 residues. CDR1 and CDR2 (germline): MDHEN, SYDVKM. J gave up 14 bases and V 2 bases, and 8 bases lay outside the gene matches. Here the CDR3 reads CASSLGSPAGGYF. The CDR3 region has the DNA TGTGCCAGCAGTTTAGGTTCCCCAGCGGGGGGGTATTTT.

V gene TRBV7-2 combines with J gene TRBJ1-2; 7 nucleotides match TRBD1. V was pared by 8 bases and J by 4 bases, with 10 bases of the junction left unmatched. This CDR3 has 14 residues. Germline V gene sequence: CDR1 SGHTA, CDR2 FQGNSA. CDR3 in DNA: TGTGCCAGCGCGCAGGGGGTAATGGGCTATGGCTACACCTTC. Residues: CASAQGVMGYGYTF. The whole variable domain, filled in from reference TRBV7-2 and TRBJ1-2, reads GAGVSQSPSNKVTEKGKDVELRCDPISGHTALYWYRQSLGQGLEFLIYFQGNSAPDKSGLPSDRFSAERTGGSVSTLTIQRTQQEDSAVYLCASAQGVMGYGYTFGSGTRLTVV.

Many counts were recorded for this clone. V is TRBV5-4 and J is TRBJ2-3; the D is unclear. Germline V CDR1 and CDR2: SGHNT, YYREEE (reference sequence). V lost 4 bases and J lost 0, with 9 bases in between. The CDR3 length is 14 residues. CDR3 in amino acids: CASSQDSSTDTQYF. CDR3 nucleotide sequence: TGTGCCAGCAGCCAAGACTCCAGCACAGATACGCAGTATTTT.

The genes are TRBV11-2 and TRBJ2-3; D is uncertain. The germline V gene encodes CDR1 SGHAT and CDR2 FQNNGV. This CDR3 contains 13 residues. Between the trimmed V and J ends, which lost 0 bases and 4 bases, there was a span of 5 bases. CDR3 in amino acids: CASSLDPADTQYF. The CDR3 DNA is TGTGCCAGCAGCTTAGATCCCGCAGATACGCAGTATTTT.

This clone was seen a handful of times. The chain uses TRBV25-1 and TRBJ1-1; the match to TRBD1 covers 8 bases. The germline gives CDR1 MGHDK, CDR2 SYGVNS. With 3 bases clipped from V and 11 bases from J, the junction kept 11 bases outside the gene matches. The CDR3 is made up of 14 amino acids. As DNA, the CDR3 is TGTGCCAGCAGTGACTTTGGACAGGGCTTTACGGCTTTCTTT. Protein sequence: CASSDFGQGFTAFF.

This clone appeared a few times. This chain links TRBV18 with TRBJ1-1; D remains unclear. The length of the CDR3 is 15 residues. Germline values: CDR1 KGHSH, CDR2 LQKENI. V was trimmed by 2 bases and J by 1 base, leaving 11 bases between them. The CDR3 spells CASSPLGSGNTEAFF. CDR3 sequence (DNA): TGTGCCAGCTCACCATTAGGGTCGGGGAACACTGAAGCTTTCTTT.

There are a few counts of this clone. The chain couples TRBV25-1 to TRBJ1-6; 9 bases match TRBD1. With 5 bases clipped from V and 9 bases from J, the junction kept 11 bases outside the gene matches. Germline V gene data show CDR1 as MGHDK and CDR2 as SYGVNS. CDR3 size: 16 residues. The CDR3 loop reads CASSPYGGQGVSPLHF. The CDR3 DNA reads TGTGCCAGCAGTCCCTATGGGGGACAGGGAGTTTCACCCCTCCACTTT.